Sequencing of this T cell receptor (beta chain) was carried out in a study of T cell responses to AZD1222 COVID-19 vaccine. Profiled with immunoSEQ multiplex PCR; TCRdb holds only in-frame clones, not every one. The sample lists some 150,000 clones; over 70% were seen once. The V and J ends lost 1 base and 13 bases respectively, with 10 bases between them. CDR3 size: 11 residues. Germline CDR1 is SGHTA and CDR2 is FQGNSA. The analysis combined second doses at about 4 or about 12 weeks. The V gene is TRBV7-2, the J gene TRBJ2-5, with no clear D. The sample here was peripheral blood, taken 28 days after the second AZD1222 dose. The TCR comes from an adult who received the AZD1222 COVID-19 vaccine. The DNA for the CDR3 is TGTGCCAGCAGCTTAGTGGCTTCGCGGTACTTC. Amino acids: CASSLVASRYF.